This TCR beta chain was captured in a study of T cells in Graves' hyperthyroidism and ophthalmopathy. Amplified regions were TCR beta CDR3 sequences from RNA transcripts. The HTBI set primed first-round TCR CDR3 RT-PCR. TCRdb itself ran the multiplex PCR reads through MiXCR, one entry per CDR3 protein. Among some 720,000 distinct CDR3 sequences listed, about 15% were seen once. Trimming removed 0 bases from V and 3 bases from J, with 8 bases in between. The CDR3 contains 14 residues. In germline, CDR1 is MDHEN, CDR2 SYDVKM. Ten or more counts support this clonotype. The chain carries TRBV28 and TRBJ1-2, with D tentatively TRBD1 (6 bases). Sequences were obtained from blood. The sequence derives from a man aged 18-30 years with Graves' hyperthyroidism. CDR3 nucleotides: TGTGCCAGCAGTTTATGGGCAGGGGACTATGGCTACACCTTC. Residues: CASSLWAGDYGYTF.